The T cell receptor (beta chain) described here comes from a study of response to subunit inactivated influenza vaccine. TCRdb analysed the RT-PCR reads with MiXCR anew, one entry per CDR3 protein. This sample carries 180,000 or so distinct CDR3 sequences, about 12% of them seen once, and the ten largest clones take approximately 30%. V trimming: 3 bases; J trimming: 7 bases; junction bases outside the gene matches: 4. Germline V CDR1 and CDR2: LNHNV, YYDKDF (reference sequence). The length of the CDR3 is 15 residues. Another study also made use of these data, one on T cells expressing NK-cell markers. That study adds: UMIs were included in TCR beta cDNA generated by 5'RACE template switching. The same clonotypes also predominated in the CD3+CD56-NKG2C+ fraction of a handful of donors.

The V call is TRBV15, the J call TRBJ2-7, with TRBD2 matching over 15 bases. The material was CD8+ T cells sorted from PBMCs, obtained 12 days after vaccination. This TCR was sampled from a man aged 50 to 59 who received an inactivated influenza vaccine. CDR3 sequence reads: CATSRGLAGGGEQYF. CDR3 DNA: TGTGCCACCAGCAGGGGACTAGCGGGAGGAGGTGAGCAGTACTTC.